The 3 T cell receptor beta chains below were found in one sample sequenced in a study of T cells in women clearing cervical HPV infection. Repertoires were generated with immunoSEQ multiplex PCR, while TCRdb's copy carries only in-frame clones and drops some. The sample features tens of thousands of clones, with around 4% in its top ten. The sample comprised blood buffy coat. Receptors were obtained from a woman between 18 and 70 years old with a cervical HPV16 infection that either progressed to CIN3+ or cleared (not recorded which).

Details on this clone: The read terminates 3 residues ahead of where the CDR3 ends, so the germline J gene completes it. The chain employs TRBV6-1 and TRBJ1-4, with a tentative D call TRBD1 (5 bases). The CDR3 is 15 residues long. CDR1 is MNHNS and CDR2 is SASEGT in the germline V gene. Trimming pared 4 bases from V and 3 bases from J, leaving 12 bases between. The sequenced CDR3 bases are TGTGCCAGCAGTGTAATAGGGGTGGCTAATGAAAAA. This codes for CASSVIGVANEK. The full CDR3 sequence reads CASSVIGVANEKLFF.

Comment on this clone: The read halts 3 residues ahead of the CDR3 end, with the missing end drawn from the germline J gene. This chain links TRBV12-3 or TRBV12-4 with TRBJ2-3; D ambiguous. V shed 4 bases and J shed 4 bases, with 9 bases lying between them. The CDR3 sequence is 13 residues long. The DNA read from the CDR3 is TGTGCCAGCAGTTGGGTCCTAGCAGATACG. Its protein product is CASSWVLADT. The entire CDR3 sequence reads CASSWVLADTQYF.

Comment on this clone: The CDR3 is cut off 3 residues early in the read; its end comes from the germline J gene. The chain recombines TRBV18 with TRBJ2-7, with TRBD2 identical over 15 bases. The CDR3 spans 15 residues. Germline V gives CDR1 KGHSH, CDR2 LQKENI. V lost 4 bases, J lost 5 bases, and 3 bases stayed unmatched. CDR3 bases read: TGTGCCAGCTCACGGGGACTAGCGGGGGGTGACGAG. Translation: CASSRGLAGGDE. The entire CDR3 is CASSRGLAGGDEQYF.